This T cell receptor (beta chain) appears in the sequencing data of a study of cytomegalovirus exposure and HLA in healthy donors. Study conclusions and caveats: Some public TCRs appeared in many individuals, while most sequences were rare. Using a false discovery rate of 0.05, a later analysis showed that 16,951 TCR beta sequences were associated with HLA alleles.

Concerning this clone itself: The target antigen is unknown.

Use of 60 Vbeta and 13 Jbeta primers characterized the PCR. Clones were read by immunoSEQ multiplex PCR, and TCRdb kept only the in-frame ones, dropping some. Of 100,000 to 150,000 clones listed, around 78% were seen once; the top ten hold around 4%. CDR3 length: 15 residues. Germline V CDR1 and CDR2: MNHEY, SVGAGI. The V gene end was trimmed by 2 bases and the J gene end by 9 bases; junction bases not matched to a gene: 8. The TCR originated in a man between 40 and 49 years old in good health and CMV-seronegative. The chain links TRBV6-5 to TRBJ1-5; TRBD1 matches 9 bases. Sequencing used PBMCs. The CDR3 loop is CASSYRDRDIWPQHF. As DNA, the CDR3 is TGTGCCAGCAGTTACCGGGACAGGGACATTTGGCCCCAGCATTTT.